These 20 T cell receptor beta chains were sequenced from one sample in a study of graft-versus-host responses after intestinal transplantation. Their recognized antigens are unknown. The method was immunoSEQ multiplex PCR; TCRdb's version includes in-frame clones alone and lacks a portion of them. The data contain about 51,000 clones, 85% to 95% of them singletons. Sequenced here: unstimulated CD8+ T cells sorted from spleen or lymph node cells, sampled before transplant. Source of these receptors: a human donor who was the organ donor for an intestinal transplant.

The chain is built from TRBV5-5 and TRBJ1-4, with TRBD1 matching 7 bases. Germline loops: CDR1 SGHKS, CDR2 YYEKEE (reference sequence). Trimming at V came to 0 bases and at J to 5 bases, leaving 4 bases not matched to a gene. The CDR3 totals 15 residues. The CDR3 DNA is TGTGCCAGCAGCTTGGAGTGGGGACAGAATGAAAAACTGTTTTTT. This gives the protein CASSLEWGQNEKLFF. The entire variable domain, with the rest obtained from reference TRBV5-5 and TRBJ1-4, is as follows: DAGVTQSPTHLIKTRGQQVTLRCSPISGHKSVSWYQQVLGQGPQFIFQYYEKEERGRGNFPDRFSARQFPNYSSELNVNALLLGDSALYLCASSLEWGQNEKLFFGSGTQLSVL.

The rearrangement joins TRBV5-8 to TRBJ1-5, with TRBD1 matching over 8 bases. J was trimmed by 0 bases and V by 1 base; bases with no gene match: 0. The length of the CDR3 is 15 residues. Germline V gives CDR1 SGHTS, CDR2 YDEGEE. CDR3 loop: CASSLTGGSNQPQHF. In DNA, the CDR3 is TGTGCCAGCAGCTTGACAGGGGGTAGCAATCAGCCCCAGCATTTT.

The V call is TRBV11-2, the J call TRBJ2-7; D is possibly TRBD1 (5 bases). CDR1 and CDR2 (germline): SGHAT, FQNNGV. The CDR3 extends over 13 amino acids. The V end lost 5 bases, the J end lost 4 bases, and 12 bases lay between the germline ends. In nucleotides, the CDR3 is TGTGCCAGCAGCCCGAGTTGGACATACGAGCAGTACTTC. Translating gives CASSPSWTYEQYF.

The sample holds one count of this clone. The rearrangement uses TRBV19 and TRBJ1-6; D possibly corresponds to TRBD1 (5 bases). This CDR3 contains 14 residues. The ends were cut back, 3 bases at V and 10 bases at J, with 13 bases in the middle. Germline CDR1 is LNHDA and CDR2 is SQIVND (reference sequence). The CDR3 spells CASSILGVGSPLHF. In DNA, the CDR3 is TGTGCCAGTAGTATCTTGGGGGTAGGCTCACCCCTCCACTTT.

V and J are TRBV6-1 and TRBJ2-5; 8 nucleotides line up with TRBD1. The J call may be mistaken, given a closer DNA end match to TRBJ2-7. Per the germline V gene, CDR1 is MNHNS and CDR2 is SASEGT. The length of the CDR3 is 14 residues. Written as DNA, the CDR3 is TGTGCCAGCTCTCTACCGGACAGGGTCCACGAGCAGTACTTC. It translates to CASSLPDRVHEQYF.

CDR3: CASSEGRNSAGNTEAFF. As DNA, the CDR3 is TGTGCCAGCAGTGAAGGGCGTAACTCTGCAGGGAACACTGAAGCTTTCTTT. The V call is TRBV2, the J call TRBJ1-1, with D uncertain. V shed 1 base and J shed 1 base, with 16 bases lying between them. The CDR3 totals 17 residues. Germline-derived CDR1 and CDR2 are SNHLY and FYNNEI.

The CDR3 region has the DNA TGTGCCAGCAGTGATCTAGCGGAAAACACCGGGGAGCTGTTTTTT. Protein sequence: CASSDLAENTGELFF. The chain couples TRBV2 to TRBJ2-2; 7 bases map to TRBD2. The junction had 3 bases not matched to a gene; V was cut back by 3 bases and J by 2 bases. Germline V gives CDR1 SNHLY, CDR2 FYNNEI. The length of the CDR3 is 15 residues.

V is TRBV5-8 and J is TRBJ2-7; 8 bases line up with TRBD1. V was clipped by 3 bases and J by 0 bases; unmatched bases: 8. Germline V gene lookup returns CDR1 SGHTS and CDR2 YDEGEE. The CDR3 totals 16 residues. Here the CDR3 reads CASSSRDRSPSYEQYF. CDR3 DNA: TGTGCCAGCAGCTCCCGGGACAGGTCCCCCTCCTACGAGCAGTACTTC.

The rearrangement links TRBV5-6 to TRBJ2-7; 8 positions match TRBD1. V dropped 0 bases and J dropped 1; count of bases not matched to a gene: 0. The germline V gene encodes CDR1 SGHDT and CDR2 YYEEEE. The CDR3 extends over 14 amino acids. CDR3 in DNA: TGTGCCAGCAGCTTGGGGGACAGGTCCTACGAGCAGTACTTC. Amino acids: CASSLGDRSYEQYF.

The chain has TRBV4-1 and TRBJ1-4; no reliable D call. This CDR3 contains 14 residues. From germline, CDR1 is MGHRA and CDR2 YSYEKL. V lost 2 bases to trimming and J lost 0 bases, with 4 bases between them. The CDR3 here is CASSQWATNEKLFF. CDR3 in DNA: TGCGCCAGCAGCCAATGGGCAACTAATGAAAAACTGTTTTTT.

CDR3 in amino acids: CAPPKSRGKPTHQPQHF. CDR3 sequence (DNA): TGCGCCCCCCCGAAGTCTAGGGGGAAACCTACTCATCAGCCCCAGCATTTT. The chain links TRBV5-1 to TRBJ1-5; tentative D call: TRBD1 (6 bases). The V end lost 10 bases, the J end lost 5 bases, and 28 bases lay between the germline ends. The CDR3 covers 17 residues. Germline V CDR1 and CDR2: SGHRS, YFSETQ.

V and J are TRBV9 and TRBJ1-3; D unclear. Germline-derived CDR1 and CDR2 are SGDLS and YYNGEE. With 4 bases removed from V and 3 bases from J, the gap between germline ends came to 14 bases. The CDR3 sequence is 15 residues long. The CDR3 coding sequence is TGTGCCAGCAGCTCCGAGCCGGAAGATGGAAACACCATATATTTT. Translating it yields CASSSEPEDGNTIYF.

The CDR3, as DNA: TGCGCCAGCAGCCAGGCAGAAAGCTCCTACGAGCAGTACTTC. It specifies CASSQAESSYEQYF. The chain carries TRBV4-1 and TRBJ2-7; D ambiguous. Germline V gives CDR1 MGHRA, CDR2 YSYEKL. The CDR3 covers 14 residues. V lost 3 bases, J lost 0 bases, and 9 bases lay in between.

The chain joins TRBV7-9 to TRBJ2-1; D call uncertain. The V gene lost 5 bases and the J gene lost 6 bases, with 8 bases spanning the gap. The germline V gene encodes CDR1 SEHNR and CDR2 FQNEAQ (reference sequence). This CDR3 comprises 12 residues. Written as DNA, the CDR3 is TGTGCCAGCAGCCCACAGAGCAATGAGCAGTTCTTC. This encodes CASSPQSNEQFF.

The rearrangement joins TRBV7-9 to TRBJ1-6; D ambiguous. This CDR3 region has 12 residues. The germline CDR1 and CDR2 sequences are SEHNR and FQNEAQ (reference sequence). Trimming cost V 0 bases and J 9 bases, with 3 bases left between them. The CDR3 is CASSLAGSPLHF. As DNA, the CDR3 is TGTGCCAGCAGCTTAGCAGGTTCACCCCTCCACTTT.

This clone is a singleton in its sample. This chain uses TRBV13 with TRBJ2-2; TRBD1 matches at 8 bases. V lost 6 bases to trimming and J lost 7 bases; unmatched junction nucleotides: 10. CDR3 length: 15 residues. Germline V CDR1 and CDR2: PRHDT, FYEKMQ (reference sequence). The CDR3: CASRSGAGGIGELFF. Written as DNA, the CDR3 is TGTGCCAGCAGGTCCGGGGCAGGGGGCATCGGGGAGCTGTTTTTT.

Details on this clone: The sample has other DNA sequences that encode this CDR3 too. The CDR3 DNA is TGTGCCAGCGGGGATGGCCAGCCCCAGCATTTT. Translated, it gives CASGDGQPQHF. This chain uses TRBV7-6 with TRBJ1-5; D remains ambiguous. Per germline, CDR1 SGHVS and CDR2 FNYEAQ. Trimming left V 8 bases short and J 7 bases short, with 9 bases between. The CDR3 is made up of 11 amino acids. Looking up the rest from reference TRBV7-6 and TRBJ1-5 gives the full variable domain: GAGVSQSPRYKVTKRGQDVALRCDPISGHVSLYWYRQALGQGPEFLTYFNYEAQQDKSGLPNDRFSAERPEGSISTLTIQRTEQRDSAMYRCASGDGQPQHFGDGTRLSIL.

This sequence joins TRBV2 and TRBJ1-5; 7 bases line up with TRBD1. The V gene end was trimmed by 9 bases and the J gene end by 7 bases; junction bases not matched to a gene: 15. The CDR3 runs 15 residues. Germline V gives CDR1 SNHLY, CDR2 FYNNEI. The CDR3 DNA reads TGTGCCAGTCACAGGGGTCAGGGAGGAGGGCAGCCCCAGCATTTT. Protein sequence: CASHRGQGGGQPQHF.

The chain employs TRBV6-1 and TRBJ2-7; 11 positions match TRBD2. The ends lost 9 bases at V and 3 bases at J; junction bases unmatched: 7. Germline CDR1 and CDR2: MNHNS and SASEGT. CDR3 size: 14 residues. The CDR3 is CASGLAGGGYEQYF. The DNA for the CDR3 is TGTGCCAGTGGTCTAGCGGGGGGCGGCTACGAGCAGTACTTC.

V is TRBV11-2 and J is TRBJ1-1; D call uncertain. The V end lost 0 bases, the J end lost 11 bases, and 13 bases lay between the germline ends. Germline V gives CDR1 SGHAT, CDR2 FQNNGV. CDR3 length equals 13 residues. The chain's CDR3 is CASSLEASGGAFF. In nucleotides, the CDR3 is TGTGCCAGCAGCTTAGAAGCTAGCGGTGGGGCTTTCTTT.